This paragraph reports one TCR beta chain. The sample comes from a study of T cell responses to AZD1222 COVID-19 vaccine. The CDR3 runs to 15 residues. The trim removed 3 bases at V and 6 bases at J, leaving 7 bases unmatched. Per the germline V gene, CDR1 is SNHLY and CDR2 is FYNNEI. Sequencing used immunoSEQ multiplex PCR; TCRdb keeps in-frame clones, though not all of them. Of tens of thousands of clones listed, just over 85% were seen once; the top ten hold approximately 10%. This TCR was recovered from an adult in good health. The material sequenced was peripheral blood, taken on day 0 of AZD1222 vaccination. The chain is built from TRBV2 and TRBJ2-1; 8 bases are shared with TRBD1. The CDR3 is CASSDAVTGVNEQFF. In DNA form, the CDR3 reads TGTGCCAGCAGTGACGCTGTGACAGGGGTCAATGAGCAGTTCTTC. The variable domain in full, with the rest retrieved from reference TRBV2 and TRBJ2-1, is EPEVTQTPSHQVTQMGQEVILRCVPISNHLYFYWYRQILGQKVEFLVSFYNNEISEKSEIFDDQFSVERPDGSNFTLKIRSTKLEDSAMYFCASSDAVTGVNEQFFGPGTRLTVL.